This entry lists 14 T cell receptor beta chains sequenced from one sample in a study of cytomegalovirus exposure and HLA in healthy donors. Amplification used 60 Vbeta primers and 13 Jbeta primers. Sequencing was performed with immunoSEQ multiplex PCR; in TCRdb, only in-frame clones are kept and a portion is missing. The sample lists 100,000 to 150,000 clones, under 85% occurring once. Sequencing input: PBMCs. Receptor source: a boy between 10 and 17 years old in good health and CMV-seronegative.

This clone was detected a few times. The chain couples TRBV19 to TRBJ1-1; D is possibly TRBD1 (6 bases). Deletions cut 4 bases from V and 7 bases from J, with 16 bases between. The CDR3 extends over 14 amino acids. The germline V gene encodes CDR1 LNHDA and CDR2 SQIVND (reference sequence). CDR3: CASSKRTEYSEAFF. The CDR3 region has the DNA TGTGCCAGTAGTAAACGGACAGAGTACAGTGAAGCTTTCTTT.

V usage is TRBV19 and J usage is TRBJ2-7; 14 bases agree with TRBD2. V lost 4 bases, J lost 3 bases, and 2 bases stayed unmatched. Germline V gene sequence: CDR1 LNHDA, CDR2 SQIVND (reference sequence). The CDR3 has 15 residues. The CDR3 region is CASSRGTSGSYEQYF. In nucleotides, the CDR3 is TGTGCCAGTAGTAGGGGGACTAGCGGGAGCTACGAGCAGTACTTC. Filled out from reference TRBV19 and TRBJ2-7, the complete variable domain reads DGGITQSPKYLFRKEGQNVTLSCEQNLNHDAMYWYRQDPGQGLRLIYYSQIVNDFQKGDIAEGYSVSREKKESFPLTVTSAQKNPTAFYLCASSRGTSGSYEQYFGPGTRLTVT.

The chain recombines TRBV27 with TRBJ1-1; D remains ambiguous. Deletions cut 3 bases from V and 5 bases from J, with 7 bases between. This CDR3 has 12 amino acids. CDR1 MNHEY and CDR2 SMNVEV come from the germline V gene (reference sequence). CDR3 amino acids: CASSFSGTEAFF. The CDR3 DNA reads as TGTGCCAGCAGTTTCTCCGGGACTGAAGCTTTCTTT.

A single count supports this clone. V is TRBV4-3 and J is TRBJ2-2; D perhaps matches TRBD2 (6 bases). Germline CDR1 is LGHNA and CDR2 is YSLEER. The V and J ends lost 4 bases and 2 bases respectively, with 20 bases between them. This CDR3 is built from 18 residues. The CDR3: CASSPGHHSGPNTGELFF. CDR3 bases: TGCGCCAGCAGCCCAGGACACCATAGCGGACCTAACACCGGGGAGCTGTTTTTT.

The table lists this clone with a count of one. The chain is built from TRBV27 and TRBJ2-2, with 9 positions matching TRBD2. The V and J ends lost 6 bases and 1 base, in that order; junction bases with no gene match: 0. Germline lookup yields CDR1 MNHEY and CDR2 SMNVEV (reference sequence). There are 14 residues in the CDR3. The CDR3 is CASRTSGNTGELFF. CDR3 nucleotide sequence: TGTGCCAGCAGGACTAGCGGGAACACCGGGGAGCTGTTTTTT.

V usage is TRBV2 and J usage is TRBJ2-5; 9 nucleotides agree with TRBD2. CDR1 and CDR2 from the germline V gene are SNHLY and FYNNEI. This CDR3 has 15 amino acids. Unmatched junction bases numbered 10, after V lost 6 bases and J lost 5 bases. This CDR3 is CASSIESGRSETQYF. For the CDR3, the DNA is TGTGCCAGCAGCATTGAGAGCGGGAGGTCGGAGACCCAGTACTTC.

This chain uses TRBV5-1 with TRBJ2-5, with 9 bases matching TRBD1. CDR3 length equals 16 residues. The germline gives CDR1 SGHRS, CDR2 YFSETQ. With V trimmed by 2 bases and J by 2 bases, 7 bases remained unmatched. DNA for the CDR3: TGCGCCAGCAGCTTACTTCCGGGACAGGGACAAGAGACCCAGTACTTC. It yields the protein CASSLLPGQGQETQYF.

V and J are TRBV18 and TRBJ1-1, with a possible D match to TRBD1 (5 bases). Germline CDR1 reads KGHSH; CDR2 reads LQKENI. CDR3 size: 14 residues. The V gene lost 3 bases and the J gene lost 3 bases, with 11 bases spanning the gap. The CDR3 loop reads CASSPQGSDTEAFF. Here the CDR3 DNA reads TGTGCCAGCTCACCGCAGGGTTCGGACACTGAAGCTTTCTTT.

This clone came up once. The chain joins TRBV29-1 to TRBJ2-2; TRBD2 aligns across 8 bases. After removal of 7 bases from V and 5 bases from J, the junction contained 9 bases not matched to a gene. Germline lookup yields CDR1 SQVTM and CDR2 ANQGSEA. This CDR3 spans 14 amino acids. CDR3 in amino acids: CSGLLAAGTGELFF. The CDR3, as DNA: TGCAGCGGATTACTAGCGGCCGGGACCGGGGAGCTGTTTTTT.

The chain links TRBV6-5 to TRBJ1-2; 10 bases match TRBD1. V trimming: 8 bases; J trimming: 2 bases; junction bases outside the gene matches: 8. CDR3 length: 15 residues. Germline V gene data show CDR1 as MNHEY and CDR2 as SVGAGI. The CDR3, as DNA: TGTGCCAGCGGCAGGGGGACAGGGGCGAACTATGGCTACACCTTC. Encoded protein: CASGRGTGANYGYTF.

V gene TRBV7-9 combines with J gene TRBJ1-1; no firm D call. This CDR3 has 13 residues. V was clipped by 2 bases and J by 1 base, with 5 bases between them. Germline values: CDR1 SEHNR, CDR2 FQNEAQ (reference sequence). The CDR3 loop reads CASSLYSNTEAFF. The CDR3 DNA follows: TGTGCCAGCAGCTTATATTCGAACACTGAAGCTTTCTTT.

DNA of the CDR3: TGTGCCAGTAGTATCTCTTCCGGCCGGGAGTTGAGGTCCCAAGAGACCCAGTACTTC. Protein: CASSISSGRELRSQETQYF. The chain carries TRBV19 and TRBJ2-5, with D possibly TRBD2 on 6 matching bases. The length of the CDR3 is 19 residues. Trimming cost V 3 bases and J 1 base, with 24 bases left between them. Looked up from germline, CDR1 is LNHDA and CDR2 is SQIVND (reference sequence).

This clone was seen only once. This chain joins TRBV14 and TRBJ1-2; D is uncertain. CDR3 length equals 16 residues. V was trimmed by 4 bases and J by 8 bases, leaving 23 bases between them. CDR1 is SGHDN and CDR2 is FVKESK in the germline V gene. The CDR3 loop reads CASSPRARASKVGYTF. Here the CDR3 DNA reads TGTGCCAGCAGCCCCCGAGCGAGGGCGTCCAAGGTGGGCTACACCTTC.

The V and J genes are TRBV5-6 and TRBJ2-2; TRBD1 aligns across 7 bases. The CDR3 covers 14 residues. CDR1 SGHDT and CDR2 YYEEEE come from the germline V gene. J lost 7 bases, V lost 3 bases, and 6 bases had no gene match. The CDR3 loop is CASSSTTGIGELFF. CDR3 bases: TGTGCCAGCAGCTCGACGACAGGGATCGGGGAGCTGTTTTTT.